This T cell receptor beta chain was obtained from a study of blood T cell repertoires in COVID-19. In the study overall: The United States, Italy and Spain supplied acute and convalescent COVID-19 samples. Sources were T cells, B-cell-depleted T cells, or PBMCs; the material itself was cDNA or gDNA.

Authors' analysis steps: Amplification from reference gene primers served as the basis for estimated nucleated cell counts. Profiling relied on immunoSEQ multiplex PCR, and the TCRdb table lists in-frame clones only, not all of them. V, J and clone size are taken as reported in that table, and D and trimming were inferred from the DNA itself. The sample carries approximately 250,000 clones, roughly nine tenths recorded once. Germline V gene sequence: CDR1 SGHTA, CDR2 FQGTGA. The CDR3 sequence is 12 residues long. With V trimmed by 6 bases and J by 13 bases, 7 bases remained unmatched. The chain joins TRBV7-3 to TRBJ2-1; 9 bases are a match to TRBD1. This sequence was found in a man aged 35-49 years with active or convalescent COVID-19. The sample comprised peripheral blood. The CDR3 DNA sequence: TGTGCCAGCAGTCATGGACAGGGGACTCAGTTCTTC. Protein product: CASSHGQGTQFF.